This T cell receptor beta chain was recorded in a study of blood T cell repertoires in COVID-19. This table comes from immunoSEQ multiplex PCR, and its TCRdb copy is limited to in-frame clones, with some not included. The sample comprises around 210,000 clones, roughly nine tenths of which are singletons, and 0.65% to 0.95% rests with the top ten. The CDR3 length is 15 residues. V lost 5 bases to trimming and J lost 7 bases, with 18 bases between them. Germline CDR1 and CDR2: MNHEY and SMNVEV (reference sequence). Sequenced: peripheral blood. The chain carries TRBV27 and TRBJ1-5; maybe TRBD1 (5 bases). This TCR was recovered from a woman in her seventies with acute or convalescent COVID-19. The CDR3 is CASSGPGGASQPQHF. The CDR3 nucleotides are TGTGCCAGCAGTGGACCGGGAGGGGCAAGCCAGCCCCAGCATTTT.